This T cell receptor (beta chain) was documented in a study of CD8 T cells in Susac syndrome. CDR1 and CDR2 from the germline V gene are SNHLY and FYNNEI. With 4 bases removed from V and 9 bases from J, the gap between germline ends came to 4 bases. This CDR3 comprises 10 residues. The count of this clonotype is one. Reverse transcription of roughly 0.5 to 1 ug RNA was carried out with random hexamers. Amplification of TCR beta CDR3 spanned 54 Vbeta and 13 Jbeta via immunoSEQ multiplex PCR. MiXCR, applied by TCRdb to the immunoSEQ multiplex PCR reads, yields one record per CDR3 protein. In the table there are 150,000 to 160,000 distinct CDR3 sequences, approximately 96% of which are singletons. CD8+ and CD4+ T cells from blood underwent TCR beta sequencing.

V and J are TRBV2 and TRBJ2-1; no reliable D call. Sequences were obtained from CD8+ T cells from PBMCs. The TCR originated in a human donor with multiple sclerosis. Here the CDR3 reads CASSGTEQFF. The CDR3 DNA is TGTGCCAGCAGTGGGACTGAGCAGTTCTTC.